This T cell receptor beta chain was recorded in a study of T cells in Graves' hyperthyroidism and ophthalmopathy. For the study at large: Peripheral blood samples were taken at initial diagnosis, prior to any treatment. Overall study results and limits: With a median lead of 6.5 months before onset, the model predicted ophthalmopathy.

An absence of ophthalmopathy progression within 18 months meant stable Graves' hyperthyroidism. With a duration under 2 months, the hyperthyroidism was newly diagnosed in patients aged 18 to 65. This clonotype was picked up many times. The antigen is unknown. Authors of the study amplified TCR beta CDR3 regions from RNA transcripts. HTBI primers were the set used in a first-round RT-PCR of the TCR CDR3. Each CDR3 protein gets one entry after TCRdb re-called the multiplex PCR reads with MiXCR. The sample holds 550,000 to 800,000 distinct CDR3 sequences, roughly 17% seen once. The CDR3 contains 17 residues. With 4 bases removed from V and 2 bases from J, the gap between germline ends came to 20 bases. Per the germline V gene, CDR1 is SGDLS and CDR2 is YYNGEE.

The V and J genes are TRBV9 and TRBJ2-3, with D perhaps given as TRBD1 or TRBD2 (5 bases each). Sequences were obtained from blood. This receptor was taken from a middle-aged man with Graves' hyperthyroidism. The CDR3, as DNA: TGTGCCAGCAGCACGAACCCCGGAGGACACCTCACAGATACGCAGTATTTT. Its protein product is CASSTNPGGHLTDTQYF.